What follows are 18 T cell receptor beta chains derived from one specimen sequenced in a study of molecular identifiers for immune sequencing clone quantification. One entry per CDR3 protein, called by TCRdb with MiXCR from the PCR reads. The table includes some 97,000 distinct CDR3 sequences, around 33% detected once. Sequenced sample: naive CD8+ T cells from blood, with Jurkat cell RNA spiked in. The sample's subset: FACS-sorted CD8+CD4-CCR7+CD45RA+ naive T cells. The receptors were sampled from a human donor in good health. Some libraries in this study had Jurkat cell RNA spiked in.

V is TRBV7-3 and J is TRBJ2-1; TRBD1 aligns across 9 bases. Germline CDR1 SGHTA, CDR2 FQGTGA. The trim removed 2 bases at V and 3 bases at J, leaving 5 bases unmatched. The CDR3 spans 16 residues. CDR3 residues: CASSLWGQGSYNEQFF. The CDR3, as DNA: TGTGCCAGCAGCTTATGGGGACAGGGTAGCTACAATGAGCAGTTCTTC.

To note about this clonotype: Being one base from a much bigger clone, this may be a read error. The chain's CDR3 is CASSLDTEQGTQYF. CDR3 coding DNA: TGTGCCAGCAGCTTAGATACAGAGCAAGGGACCCAGTACTTC. The genes are TRBV7-9 and TRBJ2-5, with no clear D. The germline V gene encodes CDR1 SEHNR and CDR2 FQNEAQ (reference sequence). The CDR3 covers 14 residues.

This clonotype was picked up a small number of times. The J gene is TRBJ2-7, the V gene TRBV20-1, with no clear D. This CDR3 contains 14 residues. From germline, CDR1 is DFQATT and CDR2 SNEGSKA (reference sequence). V lost 3 bases and J lost 0, with 12 bases in between. CDR3 bases: TGCAGTGCTAGGCCCGCAGGCAGCTCCTACGAGCAGTACTTC. Translated: CSARPAGSSYEQYF.

Ten or more counts support this clonotype. The chain links TRBV27 to TRBJ2-2; D is tentatively TRBD1 or TRBD2 (6 bases each). The CDR3 length is 16 residues. Per germline, CDR1 MNHEY and CDR2 SMNVEV (reference sequence). V lost 6 bases to trimming and J lost 4 bases, with 18 bases between them. The CDR3 bases are TGTGCCAGCAGCCAGTTTGGGGGGACATCCACCGGGGAGCTGTTTTTT. Encoded protein: CASSQFGGTSTGELFF.

This clonotype was counted only a few times. The rearrangement uses TRBV12-3 or TRBV12-4 and TRBJ1-4; D uncertain. Trimming left V 4 bases short and J 8 bases short, with 8 bases between. The CDR3 has 12 amino acids. The CDR3 region has the DNA TGTGCCAGCAGTTCTCTGGGGGAAAAACTGTTTTTT. The encoded protein is CASSSLGEKLFF.

A few counts support this clonotype. The chain is built from TRBV11-2 and TRBJ2-7; 11 bases are a match to TRBD1. This CDR3 contains 15 residues. The V segment lost 4 bases and the J segment 4 bases; nucleotides outside the gene matches: 6. Germline V gene lookup returns CDR1 SGHAT and CDR2 FQNNGV. Here the CDR3 reads CASSSRTGGVYEQYF. The CDR3 DNA follows: TGTGCCAGCAGCTCCCGGACAGGGGGCGTATACGAGCAGTACTTC.

This clonotype has at least ten counts. V gene TRBV20-1 combines with J gene TRBJ2-7; D ambiguous. The CDR3 spans 13 residues. CDR1 is DFQATT and CDR2 is SNEGSKA in the germline V gene (reference sequence). V was clipped by 3 bases and J by 0 bases, with 9 bases between them. CDR3 coding DNA: TGCAGTGCTAGGGTGCGGAGCTCCTACGAGCAGTACTTC. Amino acid sequence: CSARVRSSYEQYF.

Many counts were recorded for this clonotype. V is TRBV10-1 and J is TRBJ2-7; D is ambiguous. The V end was cut by 3 bases, the J end by 3 bases, with 6 bases between. CDR3 size: 12 residues. CDR1 is WNHNN, CDR2 SYGVQD, per germline (reference sequence). CDR3 nucleotide sequence: TGCGCCAGCAGTGACTCATACTACGAGCAGTACTTC. As protein: CASSDSYYEQYF.

As for this clonotype: One end of the junction fails to match germline, which may point to a read error. The chain has TRBV4-3 and TRBJ2-1, with D unresolved. This CDR3 contains 13 residues. Germline values: CDR1 LGHNA, CDR2 YSLEER. CDR3 sequence reads: CARSQVLWDEQSF. The CDR3, as DNA: TGCGCCCGCAGCCAAGTTCTGTGGGATGAGCAGTCCTTC.

This clonotype was observed a handful of times. This may arise from a read error, as a much more abundant clone is one base away. V is TRBV6-6 and J is TRBJ1-4; TRBD1 might be the D (5 bases). The germline CDR1 and CDR2 sequences are MNHNY and SVGAGI (reference sequence). The CDR3 contains 14 residues. V lost 6 bases, J lost 5 bases, and 13 bases lay in between. The CDR3 nucleotides are TGTGCCAGCAGATACAGGCAGTCAAATGAAAAACTGTTTTTT. Its protein product is CASRYRQSNEKLFF.

This clonotype was seen many times. The chain recombines TRBV20-1 with TRBJ1-1, with a tentative D call TRBD1 (5 bases). The germline V gene encodes CDR1 DFQATT and CDR2 SNEGSKA (reference sequence). The CDR3 sequence is 13 residues long. The V gene lost 6 bases and the J gene lost 5 bases, with 16 bases spanning the gap. For the CDR3, the DNA is TGCAGTGCCGACAGAGACGAGTTTACTGAAGCTTTCTTT. It encodes CSADRDEFTEAFF.

The chain employs TRBV28 and TRBJ1-5; D call uncertain. Deletions cut 3 bases from V and 6 bases from J, with 12 bases between. The CDR3 totals 14 residues. The germline CDR1 and CDR2 sequences are MDHEN and SYDVKM. DNA of the CDR3: TGTGCCAGCAGTTTCCGGGGTAGGACTCAGCCCCAGCATTTT. It encodes CASSFRGRTQPQHF.

This clonotype was seen only a few times. The chain couples TRBV28 to TRBJ2-1; 7 nucleotides match TRBD1. Germline lookup yields CDR1 MDHEN and CDR2 SYDVKM. The CDR3 contains 15 residues. With V trimmed by 2 bases and J by 4 bases, 5 bases remained unmatched. The CDR3 bases are TGTGCCAGCAGTTTAGAGGGACAGATATACAATGAGCAGTTCTTC. The encoded protein is CASSLEGQIYNEQFF.

This clonotype has ten or more counts. This chain connects TRBV29-1 to TRBJ2-5, with TRBD1 as a possible D gene (6 bases). Germline V gene data show CDR1 as SQVTM and CDR2 as ANQGSEA. V was shortened by 0 bases and J by 4 bases, with 12 bases between the two germline ends. The CDR3 has 14 amino acids. As DNA, the CDR3 is TGCAGCGTTGAAGATGGGACAACGATAGAGACCCAGTACTTC. Translated, it gives CSVEDGTTIETQYF.

This chain joins TRBV28 and TRBJ2-7; 7 bases are a match to TRBD2. Trimming at V came to 3 bases and at J to 2 bases, leaving 16 bases not matched to a gene. The CDR3 contains 18 residues. Per the germline V gene, CDR1 is MDHEN and CDR2 is SYDVKM. CDR3 DNA: TGTGCCAGCAGTTTGGGACTCCTAGCGGAAGTCCCCCCCTACGAGCAGTACTTC. This gives the protein CASSLGLLAEVPPYEQYF.

The chain combines TRBV7-9 with TRBJ2-1; D may be TRBD1 or TRBD2 (5 bases each). The CDR3 spans 15 residues. V dropped 4 bases and J dropped 7 bases, with 17 bases sitting between them. Germline loops: CDR1 SEHNR, CDR2 FQNEAQ (reference sequence). CDR3 DNA: TGTGCCAGCAGCTCGCTTATGGGGACCCGTAATGAGCAGTTCTTC. Protein product: CASSSLMGTRNEQFF.

The sample holds many counts of this clonotype. This chain uses TRBV7-8 with TRBJ2-3; D might be TRBD2 (6 bases). Trimming took off 3 bases at V and 8 bases at J, with 9 bases between the two ends. The germline V gene has CDR1 SGHVS and CDR2 FQNEAQ. The CDR3 spans 12 residues. The CDR3 sequence: CASSFVGGTQYF. The CDR3, as DNA: TGTGCCAGCAGCTTTGTGGGGGGTACGCAGTATTTT.

This chain uses TRBV7-9 with TRBJ1-2; 8 nucleotides align to TRBD1. The CDR3 totals 14 residues. Germline V lookup: CDR1 SEHNR, CDR2 FQNEAQ (reference sequence). V was pared by 6 bases and J by 4 bases, with 7 bases of the junction left unmatched. This CDR3 is CASRTDRGAYGYTF. Written as DNA, the CDR3 is TGTGCCAGCAGAACAGACAGGGGCGCCTATGGCTACACCTTC.